Below, one T cell receptor beta chain is given with its context. This specimen belongs to a study of blood T cell repertoires in COVID-19. About the research overall: PBMCs, B-cell-depleted T cells, or T cells provided the cDNA or gDNA that made up the material.

TCRdb's table, derived via immunoSEQ multiplex PCR, lists solely in-frame clones and lacks some. The sample yields 230,000 or so clones, about 90% seen once. Germline V gives CDR1 SGHRS, CDR2 YFSETQ. The CDR3 covers 16 residues. V was trimmed by 2 bases and J by 0 bases, leaving 12 bases between them. The sample comprised peripheral blood. The clonotype was recovered from a woman aged 55-69 years with COVID-19, enrolled during active disease. V is TRBV5-1 and J is TRBJ1-3; TRBD1 might be the D (6 bases). The CDR3 reads CASSFATGRSGNTIYF. CDR3 sequence (DNA): TGCGCCAGCAGCTTCGCGACAGGCCGCTCTGGAAACACCATATATTTT.